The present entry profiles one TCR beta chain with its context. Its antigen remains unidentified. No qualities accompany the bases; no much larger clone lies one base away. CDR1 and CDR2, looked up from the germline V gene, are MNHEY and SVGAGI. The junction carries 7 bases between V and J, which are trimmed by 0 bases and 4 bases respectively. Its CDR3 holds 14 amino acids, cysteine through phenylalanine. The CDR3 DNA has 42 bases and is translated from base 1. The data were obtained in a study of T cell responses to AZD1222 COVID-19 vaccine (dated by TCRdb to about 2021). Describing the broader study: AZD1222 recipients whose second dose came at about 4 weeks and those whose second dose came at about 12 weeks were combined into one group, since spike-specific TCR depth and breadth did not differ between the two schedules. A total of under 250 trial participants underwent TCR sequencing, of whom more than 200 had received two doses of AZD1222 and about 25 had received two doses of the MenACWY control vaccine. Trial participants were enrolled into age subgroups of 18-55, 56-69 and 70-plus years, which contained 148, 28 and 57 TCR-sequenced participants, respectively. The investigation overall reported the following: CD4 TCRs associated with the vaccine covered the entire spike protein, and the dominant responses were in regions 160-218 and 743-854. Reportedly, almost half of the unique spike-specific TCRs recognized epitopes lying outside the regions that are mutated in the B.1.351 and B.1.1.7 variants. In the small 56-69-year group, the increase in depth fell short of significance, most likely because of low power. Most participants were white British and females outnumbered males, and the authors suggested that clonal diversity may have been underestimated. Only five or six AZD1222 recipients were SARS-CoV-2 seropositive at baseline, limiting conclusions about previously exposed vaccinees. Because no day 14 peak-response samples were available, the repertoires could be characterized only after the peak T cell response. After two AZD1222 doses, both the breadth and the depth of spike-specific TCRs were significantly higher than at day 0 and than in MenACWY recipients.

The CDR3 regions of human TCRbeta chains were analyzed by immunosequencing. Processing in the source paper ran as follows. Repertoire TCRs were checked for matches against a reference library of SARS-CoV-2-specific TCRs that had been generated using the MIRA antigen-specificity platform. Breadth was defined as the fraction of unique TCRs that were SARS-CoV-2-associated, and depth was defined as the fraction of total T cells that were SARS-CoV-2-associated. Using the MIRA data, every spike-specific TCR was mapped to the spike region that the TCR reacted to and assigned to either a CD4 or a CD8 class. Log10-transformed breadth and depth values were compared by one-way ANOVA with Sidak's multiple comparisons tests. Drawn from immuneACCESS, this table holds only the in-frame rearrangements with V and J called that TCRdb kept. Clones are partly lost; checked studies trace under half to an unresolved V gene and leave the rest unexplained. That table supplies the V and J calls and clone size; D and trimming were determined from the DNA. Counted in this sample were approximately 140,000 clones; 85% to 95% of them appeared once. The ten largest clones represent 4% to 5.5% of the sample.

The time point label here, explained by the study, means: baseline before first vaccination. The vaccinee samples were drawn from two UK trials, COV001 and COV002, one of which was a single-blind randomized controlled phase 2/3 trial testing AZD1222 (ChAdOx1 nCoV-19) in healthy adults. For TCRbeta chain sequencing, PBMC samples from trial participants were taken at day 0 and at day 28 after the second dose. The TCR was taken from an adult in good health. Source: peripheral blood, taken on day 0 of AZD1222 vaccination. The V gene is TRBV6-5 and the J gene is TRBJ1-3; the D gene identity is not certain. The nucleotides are TGTGCCAGCAGTTACTCGAGTTTGGGAAACACCATATATTTT. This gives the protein CASSYSSLGNTIYF.